A selection of T cell receptor beta chains follows, all from one sample in a study of persistence of HIV-infected CD4 T cells. Their recognized antigens are unknown. Some clones are missing from TCRdb's copy, which holds only in-frame ones; the method was immunoSEQ multiplex PCR. The sample includes tens of thousands of clones, 90% of them seen just once. The specimen was CD4+ T cells sorted from PBMCs after roughly 18-hour stimulation, collected from a patient who received antiretroviral therapy. Receptors were obtained from an adult woman with HIV who was CMV-seropositive. Both conserved end residues are part of each CDR3. Each record gives: D gene, clone size, V gene, J gene, CDR3 protein, CDR3 DNA. D genes are given only for firm matches. Part of the rows lack a size; the others show once, few, many or a class for expanded clones.

>-|-|TRBV25-1|TRBJ1-1
CASSEMGIVTEAFF
TGTGCCAGCAGTGAAATGGGTATCGTCACTGAAGCTTTCTTT
>-|once|TRBV29-1|TRBJ2-7
CSASRGRGNEQYF
TGCAGCGCCAGCCGGGGGCGAGGTAACGAGCAGTACTTC
>-|-|TRBV9|TRBJ2-1
CASSVTGGQGFQNNEQFF
TGTGCCAGCAGCGTAACGGGGGGCCAGGGGTTCCAGAACAATGAGCAGTTCTTC
>-|once|TRBV19|TRBJ2-4
CASTSTAGGLASYF
TGTGCCAGTACCTCCACCGCCGGGGGGCTGGCATCGTACTTC
>TRBD1|-|TRBV12-3/TRBV12-4|TRBJ1-2
CASSPQGVYGYTF
TGTGCCAGCAGTCCACAGGGGGTCTATGGCTACACCTTC
>-|-|TRBV29-1|TRBJ2-7
CSVSEVGRGQSYEQYF
TGCAGCGTGAGTGAGGTGGGCAGGGGACAATCCTACGAGCAGTACTTC
>TRBD1|-|TRBV12-3/TRBV12-4|TRBJ1-1
CASSRGQGTEAFF
TGTGCCAGCAGCCGAGGACAGGGCACTGAAGCTTTCTTT
>-|-|TRBV11-3|TRBJ1-2
CASSLAWGVDYGYTF
TGTGCCAGCAGCTTAGCATGGGGAGTGGACTATGGCTACACCTTC
>-|-|TRBV5-4|TRBJ1-2
CASRGDPLGYGYTF
TGTGCCAGCAGAGGGGACCCGTTGGGGTATGGCTACACCTTC
>-|-|TRBV7-8|TRBJ1-3
CASSPRGAGAGNTIYF
TGTGCCAGCAGCCCAAGGGGGGCAGGGGCTGGAAACACCATATATTTT
>TRBD1|-|TRBV5-1|TRBJ2-3
CASNRGQTDTQYF
TGCGCCAGCAACAGGGGGCAGACAGATACGCAGTATTTT
>-|-|TRBV5-4|TRBJ2-1
CASSLEGTYSYNEQFF
TGTGCCAGCAGCTTGGAGGGGACTTACTCCTACAATGAGCAGTTCTTC
>-|-|TRBV4-3|TRBJ2-7
CASSQEHSAYEQYF
TGCGCCAGCAGCCAAGAACACAGCGCCTACGAGCAGTACTTC
>-|-|TRBV15|TRBJ2-5
CATSRGLEETQYF
TGTGCCACCAGCAGAGGATTGGAGGAGACCCAGTACTTC
>-|-|TRBV5-6|TRBJ2-7
CASSIGTGYEQYF
TGTGCCAGCAGCATAGGGACCGGCTACGAGCAGTACTTC
>-|-|TRBV19|TRBJ1-4
CASSDRDNEKLFF
TGTGCCAGTAGTGACAGAGATAATGAAAAACTGTTTTTT
>TRBD1|-|TRBV30|TRBJ1-1
CAWSGQGNTEAFF
TGTGCCTGGAGTGGACAGGGCAACACTGAAGCTTTCTTT
>TRBD1|-|TRBV10-3|TRBJ1-6
CAISPGQGSPLHF
TGTGCCATCAGCCCGGGACAGGGGTCACCCCTCCACTTT
>-|-|TRBV27|TRBJ1-6
CASSFGGVKNSPLHF
TGTGCCAGCAGTTTTGGGGGGGTGAAGAATTCACCCCTCCACTTT
>-|-|TRBV2|TRBJ2-7
CASSEAEGGEQYF
TGTGCCAGCAGTGAGGCCGAGGGGGGCGAGCAGTACTTC
>TRBD1|once|TRBV4-1|TRBJ1-5
CASSSGQAQPQHF
TGCGCCAGCAGCTCGGGACAGGCTCAGCCCCAGCATTTT
>-|-|TRBV10-3|TRBJ1-2
CAISESPSPEGYGYTF
TGTGCCATCAGTGAGTCTCCGAGCCCGGAGGGCTATGGCTACACCTTC
>-|-|TRBV4-3|TRBJ2-2
CASSQDREGTGELFF
TGCGCCAGCAGCCAAGATAGAGAGGGGACGGGGGAGCTGTTTTTT
>-|-|TRBV29-1|TRBJ1-2
CSVDRENGYTF
TGCAGCGTTGACAGGGAGAATGGCTACACCTTC